This T cell receptor (beta chain) was identified in a study of shared clonotypes between healthy human individuals (dated by TCRdb to 2018 to 2020). In the study overall: Three men and two women, aged 18 to 49 years, made up the cohort. For each donor, three plates each were used for CD4 naive and CD4 memory, two plates were used for CD8 naive, and one plate was used for CD8 memory. The study deeply sequenced blood TCR repertoires of five healthy adults to estimate repertoire size and the extent of clonotype sharing between individuals. To increase sequencing depth and limit assay-specific biases, different laboratories used diverse techniques to prepare libraries and sequence TCR repertoires. Per donor, leukapheresis produced somewhere between about 0.8 and 9 billion PBMCs. Results the study describes overall, beyond this receptor: Based on pairwise subsampling, the degree of clonotype sharing among donors was expected to be affected by sequencing depth. The small number of donors limited the genetic and exposure-history diversity represented. Rarefaction of sorted-subset datasets indicated incomplete sequencing despite the large sequencing depth. Larger estimated clonotype richness was generally found for naive subsets than for memory subsets. Only blood was sampled, and tissue TCR repertoires likely differ from those in blood. Sharing across a few donors was observed for approximately 4.6% of naive CD4, 3% to 4% of naive CD8, about 2.3% of memory CD4, and around 0.44% of memory CD8 clonotypes. Compared with non-shared clonotypes, clonotypes shared by all four sorted-subset donors had higher generation probabilities.

A note on this clone: Its recognized antigen is unknown. Base quality data are lacking; no much larger clone is found one base away.

The donors were healthy, HIV-negative adults who had no recently reported acute infections or vaccinations. Only Caucasian adults living in Nashville, Tennessee, USA were represented among the donors. CD4+ T cells were enriched by magnetic negative selection; naive cells were then positively selected on CD45RA, and the negative fraction formed the memory subset. Blood was obtained by leukapheresis, after which PBMCs were separated by Ficoll-Histopaque density gradient centrifugation and cryopreserved in liquid nitrogen vapor phase. Analytical flow cytometry was used to check the purity and quantity of each magnetically sorted T cell population. Each sorted fraction had its genomic DNA isolated and then quantified by UV absorbance on a Nanodrop 2000c. From the germline V gene (reference sequence), CDR1 is DFQATT and CDR2 is SNEGSKA. Relative to germline, V is 1 base shorter and J is 11 bases shorter, with 11 bases between their ends. Counted from cysteine to phenylalanine, this CDR3 has 11 amino acids. Only the CDR3 DNA stays, 33 bases, in frame from base 1.

TCR CDR3 regions were amplified from genomic DNA by multiplex PCR using the deep immunoSEQ assay. Extracted genomic DNA from each cell subset was spread evenly across all wells of several immunoSEQ 96-well plates, with each plate serving as a replicate. For sorted subsets, 150 to 200 ng genomic DNA, equal to approximately 30,000 T cell genomes, was loaded into each replicate PCR. The purified libraries were quantified using a Qubit 3.0 fluorometer, sized with a Bioanalyzer 2100, and then quantified again using the KAPA Library Quantification kit. A separate single-read 150-cycle Illumina NextSeq 550 flow cell was used to sequence each immunoSEQ 96-well plate. In the original analysis: The immunoSEQ output contained only junctional sequences without quality scores, so filtering could not match that applied to full-length reads. To assign V/J genes and CDR3, sequences were annotated using PyIR, a Python wrapper for IgBLAST v1.9, with IMGT germline references. Reads with weak V/J assignments (E-value above 1e-6), missing CDR3, stop codons, out-of-frame junctions, or ambiguous translated residues were removed. V3J clonotypes were defined by identical inferred V gene, J gene, and CDR3 amino acid sequence. To compute the percentage overlap between repertoires, the number of shared unique clonotypes was divided by the size of the smaller repertoire. Repertoire richness was assessed with RTK rarefaction, the Chao1 estimator, and Recon v2.1 estimates of unobserved clonotypes. Generation probabilities for all TCRbeta clonotypes obtained by the gDNA method from a few donors were computed using OLGA. The table comes from immuneACCESS by way of TCRdb, which keeps in-frame sequences with V and J called. Part of the clones is missing from these tables; in studies checked, under half for an unresolved V gene and the rest for unknown reasons. D and trimming come from the DNA, and the V and J calls and clone size come from that table. This sample is represented by roughly 640,000 clones; roughly 70% of them were singletons. The leading ten clones occupy under 2% of the sample.

Rearrangement joined TRBV20-1 to TRBJ2-5, with TRBD2 as a weak D call on 6 bases. This clonotype was sampled from a young woman in good health. The material sequenced was memory CD4+ T cells sorted from blood. What this sample's cell subset or site label stands for: CD45RA-negative fraction. The base sequence is TGCAGTGCTAGAGTATCACGGGAGCAGTACTTC. Translated, it gives CSARVSREQYF.